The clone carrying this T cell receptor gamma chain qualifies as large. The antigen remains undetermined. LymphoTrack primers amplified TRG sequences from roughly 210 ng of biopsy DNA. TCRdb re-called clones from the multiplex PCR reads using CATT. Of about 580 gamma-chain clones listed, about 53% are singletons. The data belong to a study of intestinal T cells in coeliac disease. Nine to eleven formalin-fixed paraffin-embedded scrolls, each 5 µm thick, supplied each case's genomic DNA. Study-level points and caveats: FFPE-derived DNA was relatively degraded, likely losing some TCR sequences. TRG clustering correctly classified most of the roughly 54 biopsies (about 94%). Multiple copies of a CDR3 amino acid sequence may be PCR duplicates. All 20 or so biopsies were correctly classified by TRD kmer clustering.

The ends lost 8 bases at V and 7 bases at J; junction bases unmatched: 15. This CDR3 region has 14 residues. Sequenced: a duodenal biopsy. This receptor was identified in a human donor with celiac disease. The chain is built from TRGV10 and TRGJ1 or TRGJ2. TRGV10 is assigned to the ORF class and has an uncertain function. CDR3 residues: CAAWDYSGGYKKLF. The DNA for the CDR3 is TGTGCTGCGTGGGATTATTCGGGGGGGTATAAGAAACTCTTT.